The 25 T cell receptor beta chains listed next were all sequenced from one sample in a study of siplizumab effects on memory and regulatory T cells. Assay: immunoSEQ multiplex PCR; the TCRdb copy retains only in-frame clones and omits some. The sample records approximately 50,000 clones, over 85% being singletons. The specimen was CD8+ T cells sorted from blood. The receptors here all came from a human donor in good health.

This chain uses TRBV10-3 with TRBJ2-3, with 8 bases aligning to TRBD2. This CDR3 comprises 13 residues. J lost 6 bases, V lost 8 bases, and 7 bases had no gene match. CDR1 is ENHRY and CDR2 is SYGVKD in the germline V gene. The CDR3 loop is CAIAPGGVDTQYF. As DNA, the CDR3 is TGTGCCATCGCGCCGGGGGGGGTGGATACGCAGTATTTT.

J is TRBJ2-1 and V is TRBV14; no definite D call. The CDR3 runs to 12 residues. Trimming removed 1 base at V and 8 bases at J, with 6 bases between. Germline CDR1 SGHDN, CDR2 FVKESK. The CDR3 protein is CASSQVTYEQFF. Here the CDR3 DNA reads TGTGCCAGCAGCCAAGTTACGTATGAGCAGTTCTTC.

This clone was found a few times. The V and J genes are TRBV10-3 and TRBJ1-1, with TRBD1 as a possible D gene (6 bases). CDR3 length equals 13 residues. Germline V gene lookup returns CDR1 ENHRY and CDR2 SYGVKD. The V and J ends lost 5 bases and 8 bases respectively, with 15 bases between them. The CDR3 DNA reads TGTGCCATCAGTACAGGGAAAGGGACAGAAGCTTTCTTT. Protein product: CAISTGKGTEAFF.

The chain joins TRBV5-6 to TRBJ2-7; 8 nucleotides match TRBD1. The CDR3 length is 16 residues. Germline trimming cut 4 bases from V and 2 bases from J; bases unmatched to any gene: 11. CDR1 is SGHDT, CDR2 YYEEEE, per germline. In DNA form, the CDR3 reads TGTGCCAGCAGCGCCAGACAGGGGATCAGACCCTACGAGCAGTACTTC. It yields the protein CASSARQGIRPYEQYF.

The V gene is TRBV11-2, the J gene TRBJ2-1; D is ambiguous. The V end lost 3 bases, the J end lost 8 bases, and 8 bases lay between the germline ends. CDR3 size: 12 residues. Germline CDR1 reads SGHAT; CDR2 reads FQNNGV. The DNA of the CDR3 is TGTGCCAGCAGCTTGACGGACGATGAGCAGTTCTTC. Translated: CASSLTDDEQFF.

CDR3 protein: CASSSRLATSYEQYF. CDR3 nucleotide sequence: TGTGCCAGCAGTTCAAGACTAGCGACGAGCTACGAGCAGTACTTC. V is TRBV28 and J is TRBJ2-7, with 8 bases that match TRBD2. The CDR3 extends over 15 amino acids. V shed 4 bases and J 3 bases; nucleotides not matched to a gene: 8. Per the germline V gene, CDR1 is MDHEN and CDR2 is SYDVKM.

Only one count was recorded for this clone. CDR3 residues: CASSLLRDRHTEAFF. The DNA of the CDR3 is TGTGCCAGCAGCCTACTCCGGGACAGACACACTGAAGCTTTCTTT. This chain joins TRBV4-2 and TRBJ1-1; TRBD1 matches 7 bases. The CDR3 has 15 amino acids. With V trimmed by 4 bases and J by 3 bases, 8 bases remained unmatched. From germline, CDR1 is LGHNA and CDR2 YNFKEQ.

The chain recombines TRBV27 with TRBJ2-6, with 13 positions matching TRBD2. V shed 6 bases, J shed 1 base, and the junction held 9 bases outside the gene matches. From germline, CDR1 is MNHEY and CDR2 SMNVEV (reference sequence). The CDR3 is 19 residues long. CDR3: CASSTRGLAGDSGANVLTF. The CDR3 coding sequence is TGTGCCAGCAGCACCCGTGGACTAGCGGGAGATTCTGGGGCCAACGTCCTGACTTTC.

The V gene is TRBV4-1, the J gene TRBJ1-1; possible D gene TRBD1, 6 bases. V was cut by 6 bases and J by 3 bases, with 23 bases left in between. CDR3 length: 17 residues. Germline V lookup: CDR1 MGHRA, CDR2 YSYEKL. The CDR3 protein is CASRTLGLGGRDTEAFF. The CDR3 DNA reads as TGCGCCAGCAGAACCCTAGGACTCGGGGGCAGGGACACTGAAGCTTTCTTT.

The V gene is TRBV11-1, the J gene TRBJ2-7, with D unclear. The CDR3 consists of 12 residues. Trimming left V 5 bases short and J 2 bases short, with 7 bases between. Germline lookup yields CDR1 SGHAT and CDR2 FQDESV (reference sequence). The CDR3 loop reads CASSPHTYEQYF. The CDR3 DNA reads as TGTGCCAGCAGCCCCCATACCTACGAGCAGTACTTC.

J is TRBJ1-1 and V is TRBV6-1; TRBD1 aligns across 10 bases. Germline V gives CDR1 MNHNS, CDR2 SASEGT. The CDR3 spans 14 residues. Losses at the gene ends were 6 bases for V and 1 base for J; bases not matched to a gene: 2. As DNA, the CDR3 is TGTGCCAGCAGGGGACAGGGGAGGAACACTGAAGCTTTCTTT. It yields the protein CASRGQGRNTEAFF.

The chain's CDR3 is CASEKAGGWGEQYF. CDR3 nucleotides: TGTGCCAGTGAAAAAGCGGGGGGATGGGGCGAGCAGTACTTC. V gene TRBV19 combines with J gene TRBJ2-7; 9 bases line up with TRBD2. The germline gives CDR1 LNHDA, CDR2 SQIVND (reference sequence). J gave up 6 bases and V 8 bases, and 11 bases lay outside the gene matches. This CDR3 region has 14 residues.

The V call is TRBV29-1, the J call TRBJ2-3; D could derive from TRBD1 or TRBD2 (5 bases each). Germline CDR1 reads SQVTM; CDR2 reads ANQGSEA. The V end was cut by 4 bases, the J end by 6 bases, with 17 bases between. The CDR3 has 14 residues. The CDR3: CSVVPTGQGDTQYF. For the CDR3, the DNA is TGCAGCGTTGTTCCGACGGGGCAAGGGGATACGCAGTATTTT.

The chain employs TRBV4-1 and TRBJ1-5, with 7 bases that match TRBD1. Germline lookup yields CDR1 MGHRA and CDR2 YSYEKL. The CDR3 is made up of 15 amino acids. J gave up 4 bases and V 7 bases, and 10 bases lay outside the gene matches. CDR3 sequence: CASTDRVGGNQPQHF. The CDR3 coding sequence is TGCGCCAGCACCGACAGGGTTGGTGGGAATCAGCCCCAGCATTTT.

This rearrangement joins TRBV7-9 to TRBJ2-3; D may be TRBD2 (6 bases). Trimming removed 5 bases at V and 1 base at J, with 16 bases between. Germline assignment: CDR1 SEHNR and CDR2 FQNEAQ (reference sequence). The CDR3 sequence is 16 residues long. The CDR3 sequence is CASSPPPGLRTDTQYF. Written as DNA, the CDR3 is TGTGCCAGCAGCCCTCCCCCGGGACTCCGCACAGATACGCAGTATTTT.

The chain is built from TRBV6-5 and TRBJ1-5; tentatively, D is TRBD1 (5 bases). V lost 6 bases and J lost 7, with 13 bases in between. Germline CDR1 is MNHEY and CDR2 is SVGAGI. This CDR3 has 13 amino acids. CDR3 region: CASSEGFGQPQHF. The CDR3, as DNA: TGTGCCAGCAGCGAGGGGTTTGGGCAGCCCCAGCATTTT.

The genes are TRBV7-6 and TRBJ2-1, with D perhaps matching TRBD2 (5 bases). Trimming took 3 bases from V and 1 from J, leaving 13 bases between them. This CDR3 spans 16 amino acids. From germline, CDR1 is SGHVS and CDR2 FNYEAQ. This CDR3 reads CASSLFSGSSYNEQFF. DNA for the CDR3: TGTGCCAGCAGCTTGTTTTCGGGGAGTTCCTACAATGAGCAGTTCTTC.

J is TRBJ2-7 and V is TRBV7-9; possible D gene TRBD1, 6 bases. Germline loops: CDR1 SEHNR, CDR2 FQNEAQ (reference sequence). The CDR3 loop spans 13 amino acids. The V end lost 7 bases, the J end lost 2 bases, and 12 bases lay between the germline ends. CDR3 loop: CASTFTGPYEQYF. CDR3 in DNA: TGTGCCAGCACCTTTACAGGGCCCTACGAGCAGTACTTC. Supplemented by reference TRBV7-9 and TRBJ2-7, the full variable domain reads DTGVSQNPRHKITKRGQNVTFRCDPISEHNRLYWYRQTLGQGPEFLTYFQNEAQLEKSRLLSDRFSAERPKGSFSTLEIQRTEQGDSAMYLCASTFTGPYEQYFGPGTRLTVT.

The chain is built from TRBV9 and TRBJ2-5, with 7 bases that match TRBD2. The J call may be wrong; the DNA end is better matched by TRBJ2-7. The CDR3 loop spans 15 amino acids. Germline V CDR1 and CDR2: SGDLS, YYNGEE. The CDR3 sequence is CASSGAPAGSYEQYF. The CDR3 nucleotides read TGTGCCAGCAGCGGAGCCCCAGCGGGAAGCTACGAGCAGTACTTC.

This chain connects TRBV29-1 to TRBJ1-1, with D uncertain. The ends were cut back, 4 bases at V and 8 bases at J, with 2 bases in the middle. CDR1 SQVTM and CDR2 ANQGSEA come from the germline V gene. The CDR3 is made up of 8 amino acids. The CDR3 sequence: CSVGEAFF. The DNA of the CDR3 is TGCAGCGTTGGAGAAGCTTTCTTT.

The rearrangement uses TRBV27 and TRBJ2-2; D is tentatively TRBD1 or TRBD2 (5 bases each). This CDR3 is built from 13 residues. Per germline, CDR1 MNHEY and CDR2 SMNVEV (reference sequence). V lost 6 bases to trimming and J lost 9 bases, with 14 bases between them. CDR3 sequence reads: CASSLSRGRELFF. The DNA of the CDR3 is TGTGCCAGCAGCCTCTCCCGGGGCAGGGAGCTGTTTTTT.

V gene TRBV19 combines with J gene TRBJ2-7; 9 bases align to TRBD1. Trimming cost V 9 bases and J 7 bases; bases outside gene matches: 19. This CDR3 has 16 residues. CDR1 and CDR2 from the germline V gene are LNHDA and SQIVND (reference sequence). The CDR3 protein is CASQERDGTGPREQYF. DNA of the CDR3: TGTGCCAGCCAGGAGAGGGATGGGACAGGGCCAAGAGAGCAGTACTTC.

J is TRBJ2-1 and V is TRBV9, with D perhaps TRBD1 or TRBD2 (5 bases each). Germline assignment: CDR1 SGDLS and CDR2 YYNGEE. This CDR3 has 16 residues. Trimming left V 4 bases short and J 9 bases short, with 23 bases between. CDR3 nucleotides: TGTGCCAGCAGCTCGTCCGGGACCCCTCTGGTGGGTGAGCAGTTCTTC. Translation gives CASSSSGTPLVGEQFF.

The CDR3 loop reads CASSFGPAGSYGYTF. In DNA, the CDR3 is TGTGCCAGCAGTTTTGGCCCAGCGGGAAGCTATGGCTACACCTTC. The chain joins TRBV27 to TRBJ1-2, with D unresolved. Trimming pared 3 bases from V and 4 bases from J, leaving 15 bases between. Germline CDR1 reads MNHEY; CDR2 reads SMNVEV (reference sequence). The CDR3 contains 15 residues.

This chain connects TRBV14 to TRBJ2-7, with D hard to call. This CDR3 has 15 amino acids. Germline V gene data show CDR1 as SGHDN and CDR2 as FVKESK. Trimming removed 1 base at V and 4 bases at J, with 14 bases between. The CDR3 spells CASSQGSRNTYEQYF. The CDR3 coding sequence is TGTGCCAGCAGCCAAGGATCTAGGAATACTTACGAGCAGTACTTC.